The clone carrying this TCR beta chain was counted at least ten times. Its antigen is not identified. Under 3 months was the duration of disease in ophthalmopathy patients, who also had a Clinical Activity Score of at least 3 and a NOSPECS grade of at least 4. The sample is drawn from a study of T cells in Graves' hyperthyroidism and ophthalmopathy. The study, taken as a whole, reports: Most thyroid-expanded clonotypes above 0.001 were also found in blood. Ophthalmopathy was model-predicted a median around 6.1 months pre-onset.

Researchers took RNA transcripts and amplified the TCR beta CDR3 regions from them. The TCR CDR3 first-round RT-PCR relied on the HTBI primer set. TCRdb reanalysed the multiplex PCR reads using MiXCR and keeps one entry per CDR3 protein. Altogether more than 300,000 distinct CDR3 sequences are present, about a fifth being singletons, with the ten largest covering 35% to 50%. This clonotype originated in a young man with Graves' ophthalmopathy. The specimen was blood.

In nucleotides, the CDR3 is TGTGCCAGCAGTAAAGGGATTAGCACAGATACGCAGTATTTT. Its translation: CASSKGISTDTQYF. The V gene is TRBV2, the J gene TRBJ2-3; D is undetermined. The CDR3 is made up of 14 amino acids. Germline assignment: CDR1 SNHLY and CDR2 FYNNEI. Trimming took off 5 bases at V and 0 bases at J, with 9 bases between the two ends.